A single sample gave rise to the 17 T cell receptor beta chains below, sequenced in a study of blood T cell repertoires in COVID-19. Profiling relied on immunoSEQ multiplex PCR, and the TCRdb table lists in-frame clones only, not all of them. The table records 150,000 to 200,000 clones, over 65% of them present only once. Sequences were obtained from peripheral blood. These receptors all come from a man between 60 and 75 years old with acute or convalescent COVID-19.

This chain joins TRBV27 and TRBJ1-2; 9 bases agree with TRBD1. V dropped 5 bases and J dropped 6; count of bases not matched to a gene: 7. Germline CDR1 is MNHEY and CDR2 is SMNVEV (reference sequence). The CDR3 is 14 residues long. The CDR3 DNA follows: TGTGCCAGCAGTGGCACAGGGGGCAAGGATGGCTACACCTTC. Its translation: CASSGTGGKDGYTF.

This rearrangement joins TRBV3-1 (or the pseudogene TRBV3-2) to TRBJ1-2; maybe TRBD1 (5 bases). V shed 4 bases and J shed 3 bases, with 12 bases lying between them. From germline, CDR1 is LGHDT and CDR2 YNNKEL (reference sequence). This CDR3 contains 14 residues. The CDR3 DNA sequence: TGTGCCAGCAGCCCGCGGGGCCTAGACTATGGCTACACCTTC. It yields the protein CASSPRGLDYGYTF.

V and J are TRBV30 and TRBJ2-7, with 9 bases identical to TRBD1. Germline trimming cut 5 bases from V and 5 bases from J; bases unmatched to any gene: 10. Germline loops: CDR1 GTSNPN, CDR2 SVGIG (reference sequence). CDR3 length: 14 residues. The CDR3 DNA is TGTGCCTGGGTTGTTGGGACAGGGAAGAACGAGCAGTACTTC. Translation gives CAWVVGTGKNEQYF.

V gene TRBV10-3 combines with J gene TRBJ2-7; the match to TRBD1 covers 9 bases. Germline CDR1 ENHRY, CDR2 SYGVKD. V lost 5 bases, J lost 4 bases, and 6 bases stayed unmatched. The CDR3 covers 14 residues. The CDR3 DNA reads as TGTGCCATCAGTTCCGGGACAGGGCTATACGAGCAGTACTTC. Encoded protein: CAISSGTGLYEQYF.

The chain links TRBV27 to TRBJ1-5; the D gene is possibly TRBD1 (5 bases). The V gene's germline CDR1 is MNHEY and CDR2 SMNVEV (reference sequence). The CDR3 totals 15 residues. With 3 bases removed from V and 5 bases from J, the gap between germline ends came to 14 bases. The CDR3 region is CASSLTASLYQPQHF. In DNA form, the CDR3 reads TGTGCCAGCAGTTTGACAGCCTCCCTGTATCAGCCCCAGCATTTT.

This chain joins TRBV7-8 and TRBJ2-7; 8 bases match TRBD2. Germline CDR1 SGHVS, CDR2 FQNEAQ. The V gene end was trimmed by 4 bases and the J gene end by 1 base; junction bases not matched to a gene: 15. This CDR3 has 18 residues. CDR3 DNA sequence: TGTGCCAGCAGCTCGGGGCGATTTGGCGGGGGGCCTTCCTACGAGCAGTACTTC. As protein: CASSSGRFGGGPSYEQYF.

V gene TRBV9 combines with J gene TRBJ1-2, with D possibly being TRBD1 (5 bases). Germline V gene lookup returns CDR1 SGDLS and CDR2 YYNGEE. V lost 0 bases and J lost 2, with 11 bases in between. The CDR3 consists of 15 residues. The CDR3 loop is CASSVGSGGNYGYTF. In nucleotides, the CDR3 is TGTGCCAGCAGCGTAGGTAGCGGGGGGAACTATGGCTACACCTTC. Variable domain in full (rest from reference TRBV9 and TRBJ1-2): DSGVTQTPKHLITATGQRVTLRCSPRSGDLSVYWYQQSLDQGLQFLIQYYNGEERAKGNILERFSAQQFPDLHSELNLSSLELGDSALYFCASSVGSGGNYGYTFGSGTRLTVV.

This clone was found once. V usage is TRBV19 and J usage is TRBJ1-2; D uncertain. The V gene's germline CDR1 is LNHDA and CDR2 SQIVND (reference sequence). Trimming removed 8 bases at V and 4 bases at J, with 17 bases between. This CDR3 contains 14 residues. The CDR3 sequence: CASGPREVGYGYTF. CDR3 in DNA: TGTGCCAGTGGCCCGAGGGAAGTGGGCTATGGCTACACCTTC. The full variable domain, with the rest looked up from reference TRBV19 and TRBJ1-2, is DGGITQSPKYLFRKEGQNVTLSCEQNLNHDAMYWYRQDPGQGLRLIYYSQIVNDFQKGDIAEGYSVSREKKESFPLTVTSAQKNPTAFYLCASGPREVGYGYTFGSGTRLTVV.

This chain joins TRBV19 and TRBJ1-2, with D perhaps TRBD1 (5 bases). The CDR3 is 17 amino acids. Trimming took off 3 bases at V and 1 base at J, with 18 bases between the two ends. Germline assignment: CDR1 LNHDA and CDR2 SQIVND (reference sequence). CDR3 in DNA: TGTGCCAGTAGTATTTACCCCCCAGGGAAGGGTAACTATGGCTACACCTTC. Its protein product is CASSIYPPGKGNYGYTF.

V is TRBV9 and J is TRBJ2-7; a possible D gene is TRBD1 (5 bases). The germline V gene has CDR1 SGDLS and CDR2 YYNGEE. The V end was cut by 0 bases, the J end by 12 bases, with 16 bases between. The CDR3 extends over 13 amino acids. CDR3 sequence (DNA): TGTGCCAGCAGCGTAGAGGTGGACACGCTGCTGTACTTC. It codes for CASSVEVDTLLYF. Supplemented by reference TRBV9 and TRBJ2-7, the full variable domain reads DSGVTQTPKHLITATGQRVTLRCSPRSGDLSVYWYQQSLDQGLQFLIQYYNGEERAKGNILERFSAQQFPDLHSELNLSSLELGDSALYFCASSVEVDTLLYFGPGTRLTVT.

The chain has TRBV7-3 and TRBJ2-7; 7 nucleotides align to TRBD1. V dropped 4 bases and J dropped 4; count of bases not matched to a gene: 4. The CDR3 runs to 13 residues. In germline, CDR1 is SGHTA, CDR2 FQGTGA. The CDR3: CASSSSTGYEQYF. DNA of the CDR3: TGTGCCAGCAGCTCGTCGACAGGGTACGAGCAGTACTTC.

V is TRBV30 and J is TRBJ2-7, with 7 nucleotides matching TRBD1. J lost 5 bases, V lost 2 bases, and 9 bases had no gene match. This CDR3 is 14 amino acids long. Germline CDR1 GTSNPN, CDR2 SVGIG (reference sequence). The CDR3 DNA sequence: TGTGCCTGGAGTATCGGGCAGGGGGTCCACGAGCAGTACTTC. This codes for CAWSIGQGVHEQYF.

V usage is TRBV6-2 or TRBV6-3 and J usage is TRBJ1-2; 7 bases are a match to TRBD1. This CDR3 has 15 amino acids. The V gene end was trimmed by 6 bases and the J gene end by 8 bases; junction bases not matched to a gene: 15. Germline V gene lookup returns CDR1 MNHEY and CDR2 SVGEGT. The CDR3 is CASSGSLEGARGYTF. DNA of the CDR3: TGTGCCAGCAGCGGAAGTTTAGAGGGGGCAAGAGGCTACACCTTC.

In its sample, this clone was seen a few times. The sample contains more than one DNA sequence encoding this CDR3. V usage is TRBV5-1 and J usage is TRBJ1-5; the match to TRBD1 covers 8 bases. Germline trimming cut 0 bases from V and 3 bases from J; bases unmatched to any gene: 2. Germline V gives CDR1 SGHRS, CDR2 YFSETQ. The CDR3 totals 15 residues. The CDR3 bases are TGCGCCAGCAGCTTGGGACAGGGGCACAATCAGCCCCAGCATTTT. This gives the protein CASSLGQGHNQPQHF.

The chain links TRBV11-3 to TRBJ2-1; 7 bases match TRBD1. CDR1 and CDR2 (germline): SGHNT, YENEEA. The ends lost 5 bases at V and 7 bases at J; junction bases unmatched: 8. The CDR3 runs to 14 residues. CDR3 protein: CASSARQGENEQFF. CDR3 nucleotides: TGTGCCAGCAGCGCCCGACAGGGCGAGAATGAGCAGTTCTTC.

The rearrangement joins TRBV6-5 to TRBJ1-1; 8 positions match TRBD1. Germline V gives CDR1 MNHEY, CDR2 SVGAGI. This CDR3 spans 16 amino acids. With 2 bases clipped from V and 3 bases from J, the junction kept 8 bases outside the gene matches. The CDR3, as DNA: TGTGCCAGCAGTTACAGGGAGACAGGGGTGGACACTGAAGCTTTCTTT. Translated, it gives CASSYRETGVDTEAFF.

The chain joins TRBV2 to TRBJ1-6; possible D gene TRBD1, 6 bases. V shed 6 bases and J shed 9 bases, with 18 bases lying between them. The CDR3 totals 15 residues. CDR1 is SNHLY, CDR2 FYNNEI, per germline. Here the CDR3 reads CASSLEGGAGSPLHF. In DNA, the CDR3 is TGTGCCAGCAGCCTCGAGGGGGGGGCTGGTTCACCCCTCCACTTT.